This T cell receptor (beta chain) was captured in a study of T cells after yellow fever vaccination. There are a few counts of this clonotype. Deletions cut 4 bases from V and 3 bases from J, with 9 bases between. The V gene's germline CDR1 is LNHDA and CDR2 SQIVND (reference sequence). There are 13 residues in the CDR3. TCRdb reprocessed the 5' RACE reads with MiXCR, giving one entry per CDR3 protein. The repertoire holds hundreds of thousands of distinct CDR3 sequences, 9% to 15% seen once, with just under 15% in the top ten. The sequence derives from a man aged 25 to 40 who received the YFV17D yellow fever vaccine. The chain recombines TRBV19 with TRBJ2-5, with D perhaps TRBD1 (6 bases). The input for sequencing was PBMCs, taken on the day of the yellow fever booster vaccination. The CDR3 reads CASSTTGEETQYF. CDR3 bases: TGTGCCAGTAGTACGACAGGAGAAGAGACCCAGTACTTC.